These 2 T cell receptor beta chains share one sample of origin, sequenced in a study of blood T cell repertoires in COVID-19. Profiled with immunoSEQ multiplex PCR; TCRdb holds only in-frame clones, not every one. In the table there are about 250,000 clones, around 89% of which are singletons. Sequencing was performed on peripheral blood. These receptors all come from a woman aged 25 to 39 with COVID-19, enrolled during active disease.

The chain recombines TRBV9 with TRBJ1-1, with TRBD1 identical over 8 bases. Trimming took 0 bases from V and 4 from J; bases not matched to a gene: 11. The CDR3 has 17 amino acids. Looked up from germline, CDR1 is SGDLS and CDR2 is YYNGEE. The CDR3 sequence: CASSVALQGARITEAFF. As DNA, the CDR3 is TGTGCCAGCAGCGTAGCTTTGCAGGGGGCGCGGATCACTGAAGCTTTCTTT.

There are a few counts of this clone. This rearrangement joins TRBV27 to TRBJ1-5; D is unresolved. Between the trimmed V and J ends, which lost 4 bases and 3 bases, there was a span of 4 bases. The CDR3 spans 12 residues. The germline gives CDR1 MNHEY, CDR2 SMNVEV (reference sequence). The DNA of the CDR3 is TGTGCCAGCAGTTCCGTCAATCAGCCCCAGCATTTT. This translates into CASSSVNQPQHF.